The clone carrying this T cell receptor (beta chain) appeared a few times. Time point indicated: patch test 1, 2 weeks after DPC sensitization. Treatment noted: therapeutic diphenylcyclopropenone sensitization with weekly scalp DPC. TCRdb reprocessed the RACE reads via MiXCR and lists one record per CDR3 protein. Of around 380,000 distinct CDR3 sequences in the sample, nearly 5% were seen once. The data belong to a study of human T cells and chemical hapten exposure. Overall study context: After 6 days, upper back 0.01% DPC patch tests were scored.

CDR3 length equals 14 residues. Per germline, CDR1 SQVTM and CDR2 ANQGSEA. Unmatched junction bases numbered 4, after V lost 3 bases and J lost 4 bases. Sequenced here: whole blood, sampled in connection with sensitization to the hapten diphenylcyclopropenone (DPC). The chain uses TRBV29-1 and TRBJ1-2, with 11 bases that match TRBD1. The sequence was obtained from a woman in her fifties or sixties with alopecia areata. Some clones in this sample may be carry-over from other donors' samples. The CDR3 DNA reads TGCAGCGTTGAGGACAGGGGGCGCGTCTATGGCTACACCTTC. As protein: CSVEDRGRVYGYTF.